This TCR beta chain was identified in a study of CD8+CD57+ T cells in acquired aplastic anemia. Study as a whole: The study obtained an average of around 3.1 ug of DNA from sorted CD4+ and CD8+ cells. Some 10 million reads, on average, were obtained for CD4+ cells from healthy donors. Whole-study findings and limits: The CD8+ Simpson's diversity of patients and controls was not significantly different. Patients had around 30 CD8+ CDR3 sequences in common with controls (the shared set).

With regard to this clonotype: Antigen specificity is unknown. Mismatch with germline at one junction end may stem from a read error.

The study profiled TCR beta VDJ and CDR3 using genomic DNA as template. TCRdb recomputed calls from the reads with MiXCR, one row per CDR3 protein. Seen here are under 200,000 distinct CDR3 sequences, around 40% observed once, and the top ten hold approximately 1%. The TCR comes from a human donor in good health. The sequenced material came from sorted CD4+, CD8+, or CD8+CD57+ T cells (not recorded which) from PBMCs.

The CDR3 DNA reads as TGTGCCGGCAGTGTAGAGACCCAGTACTTC. As protein: CAGSVETQYF. V usage is TRBV2 and J usage is TRBJ2-5; D is uncertain. The CDR3 is 10 amino acids. CDR1 and CDR2 from the germline V gene are SNHLY and FYNNEI.